The present T cell receptor beta chain was sequenced within a study of blood T cell repertoires in COVID-19. At the level of the study: Donors in the United States, Italy and Spain gave samples during acute or convalescent COVID-19. In each case, the material was cDNA or gDNA derived from T cells, B-cell-depleted T cells, or PBMCs.

As handled by the study authors: Estimates of nucleated cell counts were drawn from the amplification of reference gene primers. Clones were read by immunoSEQ multiplex PCR, and TCRdb kept only the in-frame ones, dropping some. Clone size and the V and J calls come from that table; the DNA yielded D and trimming. The sample consists of 70,000 or so clones, just over 85% of them appearing once. The V segment lost 0 bases and the J segment 5 bases; nucleotides outside the gene matches: 6. The CDR3 totals 15 residues. Per germline, CDR1 MNHEY and CDR2 SVGAGI. In this sample, this clone turned up a few times.

Material: peripheral blood. This receptor was obtained from a man in his fifties with acute or convalescent COVID-19. The chain combines TRBV6-5 with TRBJ2-7; 8 bases are shared with TRBD1. The CDR3 bases are TGTGCCAGCAGTTACTCGGGACAGGACATCCACGAGCAGTACTTC. Its protein product is CASSYSGQDIHEQYF.